The text below deals with one T cell receptor (beta chain). In this sample, this clonotype turned up many times. Its recognized antigen is unknown. No much larger clone exists at a distance of one base, and base qualities are not known. This beta chain slipped into a library made for alpha chains as a stray read, so its size is not meaningful. The data were taken from a study of spatial heterogeneity in lung cancer (dated by TCRdb to the late 2010s). As for the study more broadly: Beta-chain transcripts were consistently detected in greater numbers than alpha-chain transcripts, which likely reflects a higher abundance of beta-chain transcripts. In tumor regions, TCR transcript counts showed a strong correlation with a T cell transcriptional module score derived from matched bulk RNA-seq. TCR alpha and beta repertoires were quantitatively compared across multiple tumor regions, matched nontumor lung and blood in non-small cell lung cancer. Both alpha and beta chains were TCR-sequenced in samples taken at surgery, namely 220 tumor regions, around 70 matched nontumor lung samples and over 55 PBMC samples. In the raw uncorrected reads, each unique combination of TCR and UMI appeared on average more than ten times. Nonsynonymous mutation counts, determined by whole-exome sequencing of tumor tissue, were related to TCR repertoire features.

The library was produced with 5' RACE. TCRdb names NextSeq 500 as the instrument used. The TCR library protocol attached a unique molecular identifier to each TCR cDNA molecule to allow correction of PCR and sequencing errors. In the original analysis: Decombinator tools were used for TCR identification, UMI-based error correction and CDR3 extraction. Expanded TCRs were defined as those above a frequency of 2 per 1,000, corresponding to the top 1% of the tumor frequency distribution. Expanded tumor TCRs were classed as regional if statistically deemed absent (corrected P<0.05) from at least one tumor region, otherwise ubiquitous. Renyi diversity was calculated using the R vegan package after each repertoire was subsampled 100 times to 5,000 TCRs. CDR3 similarity networks were constructed using string-kernel similarity of amino acid triplets, with links drawn between CDR3s whose pairwise similarity was above 0.82. The public reads were reprocessed in TCRdb via fastp at Q25 and MiXCR, keeping in-frame beta chains. Identical CDR3 protein sequences are pooled into one entry, listed with their most common genes and DNA. TCRdb, not the original authors, processed these V and J calls. This sample gives about 9,800 distinct CDR3 sequences in total; around 6% of them show up just once. The ten largest clones capture about 9.4% of the sample.

After removal of 1 base from V and 3 bases from J, the junction retains 3 bases not matched to a gene. Including cysteine and phenylalanine, the CDR3 has 15 amino acids. CDR3 DNA is the only sequence kept; it has 45 bases, read in frame from the first base. The germline V gene gives CDR1 as SGHVS and CDR2 as FQNEAQ. The meaning of the sample's time point label: sample taken at primary tumor resection. The donors were 65 to 85 patients from the lung TRACERx cohort who had early-stage, untreated non-small cell lung cancer. Whole RNA extracted from tumor and nontumor lung tissue, or from cryopreserved PBMC samples, was used for TCR sequencing without cell sorting. A patient was chosen for TCR sequencing only when enough RNA was available from at least two tumor regions. A lung pathologist reviewed the tumor and adjacent nontumor lung specimens before the specimens were selected. Study-wide findings and limitations: The tumor nonsynonymous mutation count correlated with the number of expanded intratumoral alpha and beta TCRs. The count of ubiquitous expanded TCRs correlated with the count of ubiquitous nonsynonymous mutations, and the count of regional expanded TCRs correlated with the count of regional nonsynonymous mutations. Additional single-cell paired TCR alpha and beta sequencing was considered necessary to confirm, at a functional level, the hypothesis that regional TCRs recognize regional mutations. Estimated TCR-seq coverage of tumor T cells was only about 7.2% for alpha chains and 12% to 15% for beta chains.

The material was lung tumor tissue, obtained at surgery. The origin of this receptor is a male donor with early-stage non-small cell lung cancer. The rearranged segments are TRBV7-8 and TRBJ1-5; 7 of the junction bases match TRBD1. The nucleotide sequence reads as follows: TGTGCCAGCAGCTTAGGGGACAGCCACAATCAGCCCCAGCATTTT. Its product reads: CASSLGDSHNQPQHF. The CDR3 plus the reference TRBV7-8 and TRBJ1-5 genes for the other parts give the full variable domain: GAGVSQSPRYKVAKRGQDVALRCDPISGHVSLFWYQQALGQGPEFLTYFQNEAQLDKSGLPSDRFFAERPEGSVSTLKIQRTQQEDSAVYLCASSLGDSHNQPQHFGDGTRLSIL.